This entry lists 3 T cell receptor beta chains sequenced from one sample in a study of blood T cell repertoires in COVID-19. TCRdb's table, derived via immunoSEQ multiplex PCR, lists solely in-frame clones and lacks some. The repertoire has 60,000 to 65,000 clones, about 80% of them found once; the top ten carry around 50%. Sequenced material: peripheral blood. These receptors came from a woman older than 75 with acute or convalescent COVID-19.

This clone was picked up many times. The CDR3 here is CASSQQGASTEAFF. The CDR3 DNA follows: TGTGCCAGCAGCCAACAGGGGGCGAGCACTGAAGCTTTCTTT. V is TRBV2 and J is TRBJ1-1; 9 bases are shared with TRBD1. The length of the CDR3 is 14 residues. Germline CDR1 reads SNHLY; CDR2 reads FYNNEI. J lost 4 bases, V lost 6 bases, and 6 bases had no gene match.

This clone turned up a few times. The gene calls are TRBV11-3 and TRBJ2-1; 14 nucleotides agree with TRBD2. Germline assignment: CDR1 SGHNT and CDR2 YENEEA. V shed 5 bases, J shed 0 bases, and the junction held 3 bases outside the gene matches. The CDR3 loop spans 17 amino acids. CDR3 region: CASSPGTSGSSYNEQFF. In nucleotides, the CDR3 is TGTGCCAGCAGCCCCGGGACTAGCGGGAGCTCCTACAATGAGCAGTTCTTC.

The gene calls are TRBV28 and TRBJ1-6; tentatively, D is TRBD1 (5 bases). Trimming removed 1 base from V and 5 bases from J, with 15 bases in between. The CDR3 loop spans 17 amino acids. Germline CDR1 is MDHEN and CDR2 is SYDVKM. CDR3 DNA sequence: TGTGCCAGCAGTTTATCAACTTCAGGGTACGATAATTCACCCCTCCACTTT. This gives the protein CASSLSTSGYDNSPLHF.